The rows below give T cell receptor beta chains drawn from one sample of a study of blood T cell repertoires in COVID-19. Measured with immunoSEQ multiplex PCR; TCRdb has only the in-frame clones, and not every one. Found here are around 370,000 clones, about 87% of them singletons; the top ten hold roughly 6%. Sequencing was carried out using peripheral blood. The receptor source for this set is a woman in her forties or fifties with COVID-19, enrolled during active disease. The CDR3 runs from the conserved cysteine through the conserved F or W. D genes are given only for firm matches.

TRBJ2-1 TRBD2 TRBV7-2 CASQGRAGGPYEQFF TGTGCCAGCCAGGGGAGAGCGGGAGGGCCATATGAGCAGTTCTTC
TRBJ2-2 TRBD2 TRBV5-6 CASSLALQAGHTGELFF TGTGCCAGCAGCTTGGCCTTGCAAGCGGGACACACCGGGGAGCTGTTTTTT
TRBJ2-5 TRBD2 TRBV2 CASTRTSGRHQETQYF TGTGCCAGCACCCGGACTAGCGGGAGGCACCAAGAGACCCAGTACTTC
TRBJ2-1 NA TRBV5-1 CASSLVARGNEQFF TGCGCCAGCAGCTTGGTGGCTAGAGGGAATGAGCAGTTCTTC
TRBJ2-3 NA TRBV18 CASSPYSTDTQYF TGTGCCAGCTCACCATATTCCACAGATACGCAGTATTTT
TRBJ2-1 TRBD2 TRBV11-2 CASSPLEAGGPYNEQFF TGTGCCAGCAGCCCCCTTGAAGCGGGAGGGCCATACAATGAGCAGTTCTTC
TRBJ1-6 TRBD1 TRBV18 CASSSPAGTGNSPLHF TGTGCCAGCTCATCTCCGGCCGGGACAGGGAATTCACCCCTCCACTTT
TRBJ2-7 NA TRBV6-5 CASTPQAGPYEQYF TGTGCCAGCACCCCCCAGGCAGGGCCTTACGAGCAGTACTTC
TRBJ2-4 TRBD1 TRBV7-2 CASSLGFGRGRSKNIQYF TGTGCCAGCAGCTTAGGTTTCGGCAGGGGGCGATCGAAAAACATTCAGTACTTC
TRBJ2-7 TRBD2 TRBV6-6 CASSYGGSGKSEQYF TGTGCCAGCAGTTACGGGGGTAGCGGGAAAAGCGAGCAGTACTTC
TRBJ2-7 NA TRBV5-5 CASSWEVSSYEQYF TGTGCCAGCAGCTGGGAGGTTAGCTCCTACGAGCAGTACTTC
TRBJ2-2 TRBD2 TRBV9 CASSVNVAGLTGELFF TGTGCCAGCAGCGTAAATGTAGCGGGGCTTACCGGGGAGCTGTTTTTT
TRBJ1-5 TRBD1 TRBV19 CASSDTGAGGNQPQHF TGTGCCAGTAGTGACACAGGGGCTGGTGGCAATCAGCCCCAGCATTTT
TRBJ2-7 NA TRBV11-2 CASSLPRAGVMYEQYF TGTGCCAGCAGCCTCCCGAGGGCAGGGGTTATGTACGAGCAGTACTTC
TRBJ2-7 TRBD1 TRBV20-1 CSASSSPGQDYEQYF TGCAGTGCTAGTTCTTCTCCGGGACAGGACTACGAGCAGTACTTC
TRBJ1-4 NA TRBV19 CASSLQVEKLFF TGTGCCAGTAGTCTCCAGGTTGAAAAACTGTTTTTT
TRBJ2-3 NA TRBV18 CASSPQRTDTQYF TGTGCCAGCTCACCACAGCGCACAGATACGCAGTATTTT
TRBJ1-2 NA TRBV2 CARYLGLGQSYGYTF TGTGCCAGATACCTTGGTCTGGGGCAGAGCTATGGCTACACCTTC
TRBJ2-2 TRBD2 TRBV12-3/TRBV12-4 CASSLLASGELFF TGTGCCAGCAGCTTACTAGCGTCCGGGGAGCTGTTTTTT
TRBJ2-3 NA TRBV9 CASSVGGTGGGTDTQYF TGTGCCAGCAGCGTAGGAGGCACAGGGGGGGGTACAGATACGCAGTATTTT
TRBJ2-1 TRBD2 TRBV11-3 CASSLAVAGLSNEQFF TGTGCCAGCAGCTTAGCCGTAGCGGGACTGTCCAATGAGCAGTTCTTC
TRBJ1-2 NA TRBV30 CAWSERDYGYTF TGTGCCTGGAGTGAGCGGGACTATGGCTACACCTTC
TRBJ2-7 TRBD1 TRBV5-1 CASRTPPDRGRHEQYF TGCGCCAGCAGAACCCCGCCGGACAGGGGAAGGCACGAGCAGTACTTC
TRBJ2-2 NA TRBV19 CATKGVRDSWGDLHRELFF TGTGCCACTAAGGGGGTTCGGGACAGCTGGGGGGACCTCCACCGGGAGCTGTTTTTT
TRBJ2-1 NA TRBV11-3 CASTIPQDSYNEQFF TGTGCCAGCACCATTCCCCAGGACTCCTACAATGAGCAGTTCTTC
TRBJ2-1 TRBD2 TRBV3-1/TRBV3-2 CASSPTGTSGPSSYNEQFF TGTGCCAGCAGCCCGACCGGGACTAGCGGGCCGAGCTCCTACAATGAGCAGTTCTTC
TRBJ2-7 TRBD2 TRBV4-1 CASSLAGGITYEQYF TGCGCCAGCAGCCTAGCGGGAGGAATCACCTACGAGCAGTACTTC
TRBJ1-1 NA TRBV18 CASSPSWDTSNTEAFF TGTGCCAGCTCACCAAGTTGGGACACCTCAAACACTGAAGCTTTCTTT
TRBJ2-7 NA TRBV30 CAWSVNSNLYEQYF TGTGCCTGGAGTGTAAATAGCAACTTGTACGAGCAGTACTTC